Listed here are 22 T cell receptor beta chains from one sample, sequenced in a study of CXCR3-negative and CXCR3-positive naive CD8 T cells. Overall study findings and caveats: More hydrophobic TRB CDR3s occurred in CXCR3-positive than in CXCR3-negative naive cells.

In preparing the TRB cDNA libraries, 5' RACE with UMI labels was used. Following a re-call of the 5' RACE reads, TCRdb has one entry per CDR3 protein and lacks DNA. In all, the sample yields tens of thousands of distinct CDR3 sequences. No antigen is known for these receptors. The specimen was naive CXCR3+ CD8+ T cells from blood. Subset described: CD45RO-CCR7+CD27+CD95- naive CD8+ T cells expressing CXCR3 (TNR3+). The receptors shown here come from a human donor in good health. Some clones in this sample may be carry-over from other donors' samples.

The rearrangement joins TRBV19 to TRBJ1-5. Germline loops: CDR1 LNHDA, CDR2 SQIVND (reference sequence). The CDR3 contains 14 residues. The CDR3 here is CASSPEASNQPQHF.

J is TRBJ1-1 and V is TRBV6-6; TCRdb calls TRBD1, which cannot be checked without DNA. CDR1 MNHNY and CDR2 SVGAGI come from the germline V gene (reference sequence). CDR3 size: 13 residues. The CDR3 protein is CASSPQGYTEAFF.

This chain uses TRBV5-1 with TRBJ2-1; with no DNA, the TCRdb D assignment of TRBD1 cannot be verified. The CDR3 is 16 amino acids. The V gene's germline CDR1 is SGHRS and CDR2 YFSETQ. The CDR3 loop is CASSPGPGGGYNEQFF. Looking up the rest from reference TRBV5-1 and TRBJ2-1 gives the full variable domain: KAGVTQTPRYLIKTRGQQVTLSCSPISGHRSVSWYQQTPGQGLQFLFEYFSETQRNKGNFPGRFSGRQFSNSRSEMNVSTLELGDSALYLCASSPGPGGGYNEQFFGPGTRLTVL.

CDR3 loop: CAIRESPWTQQRNTEAFF. The V call is TRBV5-1, the J call TRBJ1-1. CDR3 length: 18 amino acids. Germline CDR1 reads SGHRS; CDR2 reads YFSETQ.

The rearrangement links TRBV7-6 to TRBJ2-7; the D call of TRBD1 rests on TCRdb alone, since no DNA is present to check it. The germline gives CDR1 SGHVS, CDR2 FNYEAQ. The length of the CDR3 is 15 residues. The CDR3 protein is CASSLEGQPSYEQYF.

The rearrangement joins TRBV2 to TRBJ2-7; without DNA, the TCRdb call of TRBD1 cannot be checked. Germline assignment: CDR1 SNHLY and CDR2 FYNNEI. The CDR3 covers 14 residues. CDR3 sequence reads: CASNVGGGQIEQYF.

The chain joins TRBV30 to TRBJ1-1; the D gene TCRdb calls, TRBD1, cannot be checked with no DNA. The CDR3 runs 13 residues. Germline V lookup: CDR1 GTSNPN, CDR2 SVGIG (reference sequence). CDR3 sequence: CAWSVGGDTEAFF.

This chain joins TRBV27 and TRBJ2-7; the TCRdb D gene call, TRBD2, has no DNA to confirm it. Germline CDR1 reads MNHEY; CDR2 reads SMNVEV (reference sequence). The CDR3 extends over 16 amino acids. CDR3 region: CASREKAGTPLKEQYF.

The CDR3 loop reads CASRYISGEQFF. The V gene is TRBV6-2 or TRBV6-3, the J gene TRBJ2-1. The CDR3 is made up of 12 amino acids. Per the germline V gene, CDR1 is MNHEY and CDR2 is SVGEGT.

CDR3 in amino acids: CSVQIPGLAVGEQYF. V is TRBV29-1 and J is TRBJ2-7; the D call of TRBD2 rests on TCRdb alone, since no DNA is present to check it. Germline V gives CDR1 SQVTM, CDR2 ANQGSEA. This CDR3 is built from 15 residues.

This chain uses TRBV4-2 with TRBJ2-7. The CDR3 has 16 residues. CDR1 is LGHNA and CDR2 is YNFKEQ in the germline V gene. The chain's CDR3 is CASSQDGSGGSYEQYF.

This rearrangement joins TRBV7-8 to TRBJ2-5; no DNA is available, so the TRBD1 call from TCRdb remains unchecked. Germline V lookup: CDR1 SGHVS, CDR2 FQNEAQ. This CDR3 has 14 amino acids. The CDR3 protein is CASSLRAGGETQYF. Combining the CDR3 with reference TRBV7-8 and TRBJ2-5 gives the whole variable domain GAGVSQSPRYKVAKRGQDVALRCDPISGHVSLFWYQQALGQGPEFLTYFQNEAQLDKSGLPSDRFFAERPEGSVSTLKIQRTQQEDSAVYLCASSLRAGGETQYFGPGTRLLVL.

The chain recombines TRBV7-6 with TRBJ1-4; with no DNA, the TCRdb D assignment of TRBD1 cannot be verified. CDR1 SGHVS and CDR2 FNYEAQ come from the germline V gene. The CDR3 spans 18 residues. This chain's CDR3 is CASSTTTGQLMVNEKLFF.

The chain combines TRBV7-2 with TRBJ2-1; TCRdb's D call, TRBD2, is unchecked because there is no DNA. Germline V gene lookup returns CDR1 SGHTA and CDR2 FQGNSA. The CDR3 covers 16 residues. The CDR3 sequence: CASSSPLAGGWNEQFF.

The chain links TRBV28 to TRBJ2-3; the D gene TCRdb calls, TRBD2, cannot be checked with no DNA. This CDR3 spans 17 amino acids. Germline V gene sequence: CDR1 MDHEN, CDR2 SYDVKM. This CDR3 is CASSFLLAGGDLDTQYF.

CDR3 loop: CASTTTSRPDETQYF. This chain connects TRBV12-3 or TRBV12-4 to TRBJ2-5; TCRdb returns TRBD2, unconfirmable since there is no DNA. The CDR3 covers 15 residues.

This rearrangement joins TRBV7-9 to TRBJ2-5; TCRdb indicates TRBD2, and absent DNA this call remains unverified. The CDR3 sequence is 15 residues long. Germline assignment: CDR1 SEHNR and CDR2 FQNEAQ (reference sequence). The CDR3 sequence: CASSLGPRGQETQYF.

The chain carries TRBV13 and TRBJ1-4; the D call of TRBD1 rests on TCRdb alone, since no DNA is present to check it. Germline loops: CDR1 PRHDT, CDR2 FYEKMQ (reference sequence). The CDR3 is 14 amino acids. The CDR3 protein is CASSYRGMVEKLFF.

The V call is TRBV6-5, the J call TRBJ2-1. The CDR3 runs to 13 residues. Per the germline V gene, CDR1 is MNHEY and CDR2 is SVGAGI. CDR3 protein: CASSSDSDNEQFF.

The rearrangement joins TRBV29-1 to TRBJ2-1; TCRdb calls TRBD2, which cannot be checked without DNA. The length of the CDR3 is 11 residues. Germline CDR1 and CDR2: SQVTM and ANQGSEA. This CDR3 is CSVQRDNEQFF.

This chain connects TRBV7-2 to TRBJ2-5; TCRdb selects TRBD1, and the lack of DNA leaves this call unchecked. Germline CDR1 is SGHTA and CDR2 is FQGNSA. The CDR3 contains 14 residues. CDR3 region: CASSQTGYQETQYF.

The rearrangement links TRBV2 to TRBJ2-1. Germline CDR1 is SNHLY and CDR2 is FYNNEI. The CDR3 is 12 amino acids. CDR3 region: CASGFFNNEQFF.